These T cell receptor beta chains were read from a single sample in a study of blood T cells in healthy people across ages. MiXCR, run by TCRdb on the 5' RACE reads, gives a single entry per CDR3 protein. The sample contains 1.5 million to 2 million distinct CDR3 sequences, just under 50% of which appear only once. The sequenced sample consisted of blood. The receptors derive from a woman aged 40 to 50 in good health. CDR3s include the opening cysteine and the closing phenylalanine or tryptophan. Fields, in order: D gene, V gene, CDR3 protein. A D gene is named only where the DNA matches it firmly.

d_gene: TRBD2
v_gene: TRBV12-3/TRBV12-4
CDR3aa: CASSSPSGGGNEQFF

d_gene: -
v_gene: TRBV24-1
CDR3aa: CATSVGISEQFF

d_gene: TRBD2
v_gene: TRBV4-1
CDR3aa: CASSRLAGELSETQYF

d_gene: TRBD1
v_gene: TRBV6-1
CDR3aa: CASSADRQGDQPQHF

d_gene: -
v_gene: TRBV11-2
CDR3aa: CASSLAGSDEQYF

d_gene: -
v_gene: TRBV27
CDR3aa: CASSLTGERYGYTF

d_gene: TRBD2
v_gene: TRBV28
CDR3aa: CASSRPGGGSGANVLTF

d_gene: -
v_gene: TRBV3-1
CDR3aa: CASSRWRDSTPYEQYF

d_gene: -
v_gene: TRBV18
CDR3aa: CASSPDVTVSYEQYF

d_gene: TRBD2
v_gene: TRBV28
CDR3aa: CADSLPLAGVETQYF

d_gene: -
v_gene: TRBV7-9
CDR3aa: CASSPSVVHQPQHF

d_gene: TRBD1
v_gene: TRBV5-6
CDR3aa: CASSLQGASYYGYTF

d_gene: TRBD2
v_gene: TRBV20-1
CDR3aa: CSAGLAESTDTQYF

d_gene: -
v_gene: TRBV11-1
CDR3aa: CASSPNRGQYEQYF

d_gene: -
v_gene: TRBV5-1
CDR3aa: CASSLGGHNEQYF

d_gene: -
v_gene: TRBV5-1
CDR3aa: CASSLETTQDTQYF

d_gene: -
v_gene: TRBV2
CDR3aa: CASSDRTKTQETQYF

d_gene: -
v_gene: TRBV12-3/TRBV12-4
CDR3aa: CASSIGIEAFF

d_gene: -
v_gene: TRBV4-2
CDR3aa: CASSQEGQPTNTEAFF

d_gene: TRBD2
v_gene: TRBV27
CDR3aa: CASSPMGGGHNEQFF

d_gene: -
v_gene: TRBV5-4
CDR3aa: CASSLPGGSDSPLHF

d_gene: -
v_gene: TRBV5-6
CDR3aa: CASSLMAGAILYNEQFF

d_gene: TRBD1
v_gene: TRBV12-3/TRBV12-4
CDR3aa: CASSPSRGDRGNEQYF

d_gene: -
v_gene: TRBV10-3
CDR3aa: CAISGGYGETQYF

d_gene: TRBD1
v_gene: TRBV2
CDR3aa: CASRKDRGAPSGYTF

d_gene: TRBD2
v_gene: TRBV6-2/TRBV6-3
CDR3aa: CASSYSVQRGQETQYF

d_gene: -
v_gene: TRBV7-2
CDR3aa: CASSLVGGAYNEQYF

d_gene: -
v_gene: TRBV9
CDR3aa: CASSVVEGFYEQYF

d_gene: TRBD2
v_gene: TRBV28
CDR3aa: CASSSGLAGAYNEQFF

d_gene: TRBD2
v_gene: TRBV27
CDR3aa: CASSPISGLAGVGNEQFF

d_gene: TRBD2
v_gene: TRBV3-1
CDR3aa: CASSHGGLAGLGTDTQYF

d_gene: TRBD1
v_gene: TRBV7-7
CDR3aa: CASRPVGQGAKEQYF

d_gene: -
v_gene: TRBV20-1
CDR3aa: CSARVVPRGDTQYF

d_gene: -
v_gene: TRBV27
CDR3aa: CASSLNRDLAQYF

d_gene: -
v_gene: TRBV7-9
CDR3aa: CASSFETRQFF

d_gene: TRBD2
v_gene: TRBV4-2
CDR3aa: CASSPTTSGGADEQFF

d_gene: -
v_gene: TRBV2
CDR3aa: CATQGIRPQETQYF

d_gene: TRBD1
v_gene: TRBV12-3/TRBV12-4
CDR3aa: CASSPGQSLYNEQFF

d_gene: -
v_gene: TRBV7-2
CDR3aa: CASSPGRQFYNEQFF

d_gene: -
v_gene: TRBV12-3/TRBV12-4
CDR3aa: CASTPDSYNEQFF

d_gene: TRBD2
v_gene: TRBV10-3
CDR3aa: CAAGSGQVIARYYEQYF